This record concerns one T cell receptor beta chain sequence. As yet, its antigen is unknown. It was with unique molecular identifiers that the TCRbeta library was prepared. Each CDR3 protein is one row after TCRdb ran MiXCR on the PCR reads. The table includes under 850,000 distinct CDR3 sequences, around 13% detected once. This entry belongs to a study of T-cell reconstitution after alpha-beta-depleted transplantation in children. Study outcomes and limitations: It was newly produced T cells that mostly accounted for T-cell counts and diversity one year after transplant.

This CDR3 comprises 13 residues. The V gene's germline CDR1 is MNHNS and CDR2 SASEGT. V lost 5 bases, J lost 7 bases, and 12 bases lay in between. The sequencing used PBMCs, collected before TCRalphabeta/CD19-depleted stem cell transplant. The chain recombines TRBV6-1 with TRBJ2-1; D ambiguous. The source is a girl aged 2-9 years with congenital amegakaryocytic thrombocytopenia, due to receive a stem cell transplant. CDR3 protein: CASSQISKNEQFF. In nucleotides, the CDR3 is TGTGCCAGCAGTCAAATTAGCAAGAATGAGCAGTTCTTC.